This passage covers 24 T cell receptor beta chains from one sample sequenced in a study of radiotherapy plus CTLA-4 blockade in lung cancer. TCRdb's table, derived via immunoSEQ multiplex PCR, lists solely in-frame clones and lacks some. The sample carries tens of thousands of clones, less than 80% recorded once. The specimen was peripheral blood, collected from a patient treated with radiotherapy plus ipilimumab. These receptors all stem from a human donor with non-small cell lung cancer who had a complete response to radiotherapy plus ipilimumab.

The V and J genes are TRBV29-1 and TRBJ1-1; 7 nucleotides match TRBD1. V lost 7 bases and J lost 1; bases outside the gene matches: 6. This CDR3 region has 13 residues. CDR1 and CDR2 from the germline V gene are SQVTM and ANQGSEA. The CDR3 here is CSGLAGGNTEAFF. The CDR3 DNA sequence: TGCAGCGGTCTAGCAGGGGGGAACACTGAAGCTTTCTTT.

This sequence joins TRBV19 and TRBJ1-5; TRBD1 might be the D (6 bases). Per germline, CDR1 LNHDA and CDR2 SQIVND (reference sequence). Trimming cost V 6 bases and J 5 bases, with 11 bases left between them. This CDR3 spans 13 amino acids. The CDR3 loop reads CASRKDRDQPQHF. The CDR3 DNA reads TGTGCCAGTAGAAAGGACAGAGATCAGCCCCAGCATTTT. The full variable domain, rest sourced from reference TRBV19 and TRBJ1-5, is DGGITQSPKYLFRKEGQNVTLSCEQNLNHDAMYWYRQDPGQGLRLIYYSQIVNDFQKGDIAEGYSVSREKKESFPLTVTSAQKNPTAFYLCASRKDRDQPQHFGDGTRLSIL.

The chain couples TRBV9 to TRBJ1-3; a possible D gene is TRBD1 (6 bases). CDR3 size: 15 residues. V lost 6 bases and J 2 bases, leaving 15 bases between the germline ends. Germline CDR1 SGDLS, CDR2 YYNGEE. The chain's CDR3 is CASTPKGETGNTIYF. The CDR3 bases are TGTGCCAGCACCCCCAAGGGGGAAACTGGAAACACCATATATTTT.

The chain links TRBV10-3 to TRBJ1-2; tentative D call: TRBD1 (6 bases). Germline CDR1 is ENHRY and CDR2 is SYGVKD. Deletions cut 10 bases from V and 2 bases from J, with 29 bases between. This CDR3 has 18 amino acids. The CDR3 spells CATGGGASTVAVNYGYTF. CDR3 DNA sequence: TGTGCCACGGGGGGGGGCGCCTCTACCGTGGCCGTAAACTATGGCTACACCTTC.

V usage is TRBV5-1 and J usage is TRBJ1-2, with D tentatively TRBD1 (6 bases). This CDR3 comprises 15 residues. CDR1 and CDR2 from the germline V gene are SGHRS and YFSETQ. The V end was cut by 1 base, the J end by 1 base, with 11 bases between. DNA of the CDR3: TGCGCCAGCAGCTTGACAGGGTCCCTTAACTATGGCTACACCTTC. Its translation is CASSLTGSLNYGYTF.

CDR3 residues: CASSLLRGEQYV. The CDR3 DNA follows: TGTGCCAGCAGCTTGTTAAGGGGCGAGCAGTACGTC. This rearrangement joins TRBV11-2 to TRBJ2-7, with TRBD1 as a possible D gene (5 bases). Per the germline V gene, CDR1 is SGHAT and CDR2 is FQNNGV. V was shortened by 3 bases and J by 6 bases, with 9 bases between the two germline ends. The CDR3 spans 12 residues.

The CDR3 coding sequence is TGCGCCAGCAGCTTGGAGGGGGCAGGCTATGGCTACACCTTC. It is translated as CASSLEGAGYGYTF. V and J are TRBV5-1 and TRBJ1-2, with TRBD1 matching 7 bases. From germline, CDR1 is SGHRS and CDR2 YFSETQ. This CDR3 spans 14 amino acids. V was clipped by 0 bases and J by 4 bases; unmatched bases: 3.

The chain combines TRBV15 with TRBJ1-2; D remains unclear. The germline V gene has CDR1 LNHNV and CDR2 YYDKDF (reference sequence). The CDR3 is 11 residues long. V dropped 5 bases and J dropped 1 base, with 2 bases sitting between them. The CDR3, as DNA: TGTGCCACCAGCGATAACTATGGCTACACCTTC. Its protein product is CATSDNYGYTF.

The chain combines TRBV6-5 with TRBJ2-7; 12 bases line up with TRBD2. CDR1 MNHEY and CDR2 SVGAGI come from the germline V gene. The V gene end was trimmed by 5 bases and the J gene end by 3 bases; junction bases not matched to a gene: 5. CDR3 length: 15 amino acids. The CDR3 region has the DNA TGTGCCAGCAGTCCGGGACTAGCGGGCTTCTACGAGCAGTACGTC. Its protein is CASSPGLAGFYEQYV.

This clone occurred a few times. This chain connects TRBV9 to TRBJ1-1; 9 bases match TRBD1. The CDR3 consists of 14 residues. The V segment lost 3 bases and the J segment 9 bases; nucleotides outside the gene matches: 9. The V gene's germline CDR1 is SGDLS and CDR2 YYNGEE. The CDR3 spells CASSEGTGFGQAFF. The CDR3 DNA is TGTGCCAGCAGCGAAGGGACAGGGTTTGGCCAAGCTTTCTTT.

The chain recombines TRBV6-1 with TRBJ1-2; 9 bases match TRBD1. The J segment lost 5 bases and the V segment lost 4 bases, leaving 8 bases of the junction unmatched. Germline V gene sequence: CDR1 MNHNS, CDR2 SASEGT. The CDR3 spans 15 residues. The CDR3 DNA reads as TGTGCCAGCAGTGGGGGACAGGGCGGGCAATATGGCTACACCTTC. Protein: CASSGGQGGQYGYTF.

The CDR3 protein is CASTVLDETGELFF. The CDR3 DNA is TGTGCCAGCACCGTATTGGACGAGACCGGGGAGCTGTTTTTT. This chain joins TRBV7-8 and TRBJ2-2, with D hard to call. Germline V CDR1 and CDR2: SGHVS, FQNEAQ. The CDR3 is 14 residues long. V gave up 7 bases and J gave up 5 bases, with 14 bases separating them.

The rearrangement joins TRBV5-1 to TRBJ2-1; 11 bases align to TRBD2. Germline CDR1 SGHRS, CDR2 YFSETQ. The CDR3 extends over 18 amino acids. V was pared by 3 bases and J by 5 bases, with 13 bases of the junction left unmatched. CDR3 DNA: TGCGCCAGCAGCTATACTAGCGGGAGTGGTTTGGGAGACAATGAGCAGTTCTTC. This gives the protein CASSYTSGSGLGDNEQFF. Based on the CDR3 plus reference TRBV5-1 and TRBJ2-1, the full variable domain is KAGVTQTPRYLIKTRGQQVTLSCSPISGHRSVSWYQQTPGQGLQFLFEYFSETQRNKGNFPGRFSGRQFSNSRSEMNVSTLELGDSALYLCASSYTSGSGLGDNEQFFGPGTRLTVL.

This clone showed up just once. The chain joins TRBV28 to TRBJ1-2, with 8 bases matching TRBD1. V was clipped by 5 bases and J by 2 bases; unmatched bases: 10. The germline V gene encodes CDR1 MDHEN and CDR2 SYDVKM. This CDR3 spans 16 amino acids. Here the CDR3 reads CASSPWGQAFNYGYTF. Here the CDR3 DNA reads TGTGCCAGCAGTCCCTGGGGACAGGCCTTCAACTATGGCTACACCTTC.

The genes are TRBV6-5 and TRBJ2-5; 8 bases line up with TRBD2. J gave up 2 bases and V 2 bases, and 7 bases lay outside the gene matches. Per germline, CDR1 MNHEY and CDR2 SVGAGI. The CDR3 totals 16 residues. The CDR3 nucleotides are TGTGCCAGCAGTTACGGCCGACTAGCGAATCAAGAGACCCAGTACTTC. This translates into CASSYGRLANQETQYF.

The rearrangement joins TRBV7-2 to TRBJ1-1; no reliable D call. V lost 5 bases and J lost 1, with 5 bases in between. The CDR3 is 12 residues long. The germline V gene encodes CDR1 SGHTA and CDR2 FQGNSA. The CDR3 here is CASSPANTEAFF. The CDR3 DNA reads as TGTGCCAGCAGCCCGGCGAACACTGAAGCTTTCTTT.

The chain carries TRBV6-5 and TRBJ2-2; 9 positions agree with TRBD1. CDR3 length: 15 residues. Germline trimming cut 4 bases from V and 7 bases from J; bases unmatched to any gene: 7. Germline V gene lookup returns CDR1 MNHEY and CDR2 SVGAGI. DNA of the CDR3: TGTGCCAGCAGTTGGGAGACAGGGGGTTACGGGGAGCTGTTTTTT. It specifies CASSWETGGYGELFF.

The V and J genes are TRBV5-1 and TRBJ1-4; D may be TRBD1 (5 bases). This CDR3 region has 15 residues. Germline assignment: CDR1 SGHRS and CDR2 YFSETQ. The V gene lost 3 bases and the J gene lost 8 bases, with 17 bases spanning the gap. Here the CDR3 DNA reads TGCGCCAGCAGCTCACTAGGTAGGGCAGGGGAAAAACTGTTTTTT. Translating gives CASSSLGRAGEKLFF.

CDR3 region: CAWSTRGANSGNTIYF. The DNA of the CDR3 is TGTGCCTGGAGTACCCGTGGGGCCAACTCTGGAAACACCATATATTTT. V is TRBV30 and J is TRBJ1-3; possibly TRBD1 for D (5 bases). V gave up 2 bases and J gave up 0 bases, with 14 bases separating them. This CDR3 is 16 amino acids long. Germline CDR1 reads GTSNPN; CDR2 reads SVGIG (reference sequence).

The gene calls are TRBV7-8 and TRBJ2-1; 7 nucleotides agree with TRBD2. V shed 6 bases and J 6 bases; nucleotides not matched to a gene: 14. The CDR3 is 16 residues long. Germline V lookup: CDR1 SGHVS, CDR2 FQNEAQ. This chain's CDR3 is CASREIGRERGNEQFF. CDR3 bases: TGTGCCAGCAGGGAGATAGGGCGGGAGAGGGGCAATGAGCAGTTCTTC.

This clone was found a few times. Other DNA sequences in this specimen translate into the identical CDR3. This sequence joins TRBV30 and TRBJ1-5, with TRBD1 as a possible D gene (6 bases). This CDR3 has 13 residues. V was pared by 0 bases and J by 4 bases, with 7 bases between. CDR1 and CDR2 (germline): GTSNPN, SVGIG (reference sequence). As DNA, the CDR3 is TGTGCCTGGAGTGTGCAGGGGAATCAGCCCCAGCATTTT. Translating gives CAWSVQGNQPQHF.

The gene calls are TRBV2 and TRBJ1-6; the D is unclear. CDR1 SNHLY and CDR2 FYNNEI come from the germline V gene. CDR3 length equals 16 residues. V lost 4 bases to trimming and J lost 0 bases, with 10 bases between them. The CDR3 spells CASSAQTSSYNSPLHF. The CDR3 coding sequence is TGTGCCAGCAGTGCCCAGACGAGCTCCTATAATTCACCCCTCCACTTT. Filled out from reference TRBV2 and TRBJ1-6, the complete variable domain reads EPEVTQTPSHQVTQMGQEVILRCVPISNHLYFYWYRQILGQKVEFLVSFYNNEISEKSEIFDDQFSVERPDGSNFTLKIRSTKLEDSAMYFCASSAQTSSYNSPLHFGNGTRLTVT.

V is TRBV6-6 and J is TRBJ2-5; possible D gene TRBD1, 7 bases. Per germline, CDR1 MNHNY and CDR2 SVGAGI (reference sequence). The ends were cut back, 2 bases at V and 7 bases at J, with 14 bases in the middle. This CDR3 is 14 amino acids long. As DNA, the CDR3 is TGTGCCAGCAGTTACGGGGGGACAGAAGGGACCCAGTACTTC. Protein product: CASSYGGTEGTQYF.

This clone was seen just once. This sequence joins TRBV5-6 and TRBJ2-1, with 8 bases identical to TRBD1. CDR3 length equals 15 residues. V dropped 4 bases and J dropped 3; count of bases not matched to a gene: 6. Germline V CDR1 and CDR2: SGHDT, YYEEEE. The CDR3 region is CASSRGQENYNEQFF. CDR3 DNA: TGTGCCAGCAGCCGGGGACAGGAAAACTACAATGAGCAGTTCTTC.